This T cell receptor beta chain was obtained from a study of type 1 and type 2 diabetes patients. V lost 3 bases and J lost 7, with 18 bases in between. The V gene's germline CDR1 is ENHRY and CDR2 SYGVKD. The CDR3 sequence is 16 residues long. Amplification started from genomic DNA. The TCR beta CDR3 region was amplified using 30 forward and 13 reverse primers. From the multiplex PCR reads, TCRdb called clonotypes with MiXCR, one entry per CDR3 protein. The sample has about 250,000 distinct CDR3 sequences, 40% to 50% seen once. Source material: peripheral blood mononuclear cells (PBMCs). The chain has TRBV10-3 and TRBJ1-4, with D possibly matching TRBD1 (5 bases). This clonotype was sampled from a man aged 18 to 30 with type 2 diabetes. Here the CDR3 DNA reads TGTGCCATCAGTGACCTTACAGGTGAACTTGGTGAAAAACTGTTTTTT. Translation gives CAISDLTGELGEKLFF.